This T cell receptor beta chain was observed in a study of blood T cells in healthy people across ages. CDR1 and CDR2 (germline): LGHDT, YNNKEL (reference sequence). This CDR3 is 15 amino acids long. Between the trimmed V and J ends, which lost 0 bases and 6 bases, there was a span of 13 bases. This clonotype has only a few counts. Primed by a sample-barcoded 5' primer and a J-beta primer mix, a second PCR proceeded for 7 to 11 cycles. TCRdb processed the 5' RACE reads anew with MiXCR; each CDR3 protein has one entry. The sample records 800,000 or so distinct CDR3 sequences, roughly 25% being singletons. These data are also associated with another study on T cells of mothers and their children. This second study says: The authors added sample barcodes and 2-4 random nucleotides using the M1S primer of the second PCR.

This sequence joins TRBV3-1 and TRBJ2-3, with D possibly TRBD1 on 5 matching bases. Specimen: blood. The receptor's source is a boy aged 5 to 17 in good health. In DNA, the CDR3 is TGTGCCAGCAGCCAAGATTGGGGTGCAGGGGATACGCAGTATTTT. It yields the protein CASSQDWGAGDTQYF.